This TCR beta chain was identified in a study of cytomegalovirus exposure and HLA in healthy donors. Findings and caveats of the study: Despite most TCR sequences being rare, some public TCRs occurred in many donors. TCR clusters originating in the first cohort tended to co-occur in the 120 validation repertoires, according to a later analysis.

These donors were members of the approximately 110-subject validation cohort, a group separate from the approximately 670-subject first cohort. A remark on this clone: The antigen remains unidentified.

Here immunoSEQ multiplex PCR was the method, and the copy in TCRdb shows in-frame clones only, minus some. The table shows about 65,000 clones, with roughly 94% occurring only once. The ends were cut back, 6 bases at V and 3 bases at J, with 11 bases in the middle. The CDR3 extends over 12 amino acids. Germline CDR1 reads SQVTM; CDR2 reads ANQGSEA. The receptor was isolated from a man in his late teens or twenties in good health and CMV-seropositive. Sequencing input: PBMCs. The gene calls are TRBV29-1 and TRBJ1-2, with D unresolved. The DNA of the CDR3 is TGCAGCGTGGGAGACTTCGACTATGGCTACACCTTC. Protein: CSVGDFDYGYTF.